The sequence of this T cell receptor (beta chain) was determined in a study of identical twins. MiXCR, applied by TCRdb to the 5' RACE reads, yields one record per CDR3 protein. The sample has 1.5 million to 2 million distinct CDR3 sequences; less than 40% are singletons. Germline assignment: CDR1 DFQATT and CDR2 SNEGSKA (reference sequence). The CDR3 sequence is 15 residues long. Only healthy Caucasians were included as donors. This TCR was sampled from a newborn girl in good health. V usage is TRBV20-1 and J usage is TRBJ2-1, with 10 bases lining up with TRBD2. The DNA end is more similar to TRBJ2-7, so the J call may be wrong. Sequencing used cord blood. CDR3 loop: CSARVGLAIGNEQYF. The CDR3 region has the DNA TGCAGTGCTAGAGTGGGACTAGCGATCGGCAATGAGCAGTACTTC.